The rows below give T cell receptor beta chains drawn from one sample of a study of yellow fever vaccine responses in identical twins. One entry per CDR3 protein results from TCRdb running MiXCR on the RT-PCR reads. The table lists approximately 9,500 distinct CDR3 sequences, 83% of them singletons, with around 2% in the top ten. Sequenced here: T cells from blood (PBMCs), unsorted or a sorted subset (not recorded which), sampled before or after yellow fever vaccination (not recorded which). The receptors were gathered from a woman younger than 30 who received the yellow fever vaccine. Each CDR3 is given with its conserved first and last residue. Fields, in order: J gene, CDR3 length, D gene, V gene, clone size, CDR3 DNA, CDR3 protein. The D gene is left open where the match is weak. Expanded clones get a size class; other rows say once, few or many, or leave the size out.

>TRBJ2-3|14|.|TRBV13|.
TGTGCCAGCAGCTCAAGCGGGAGCACAGATACGCAGTATTTT
CASSSSGSTDTQYF
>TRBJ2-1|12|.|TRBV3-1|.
TGTGCCAGCAGCCAGGGGGTAGGTGAGCAGTTCTTC
CASSQGVGEQFF
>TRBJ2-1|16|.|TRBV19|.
TGTGCCAGTACCGGAAATCTAGCGCGATCCTACAATGAGCAGTTCTTC
CASTGNLARSYNEQFF
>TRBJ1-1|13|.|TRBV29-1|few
TGCAGCGTTGAGGGGGTCGGGAACACTGAAGCTTTCTTT
CSVEGVGNTEAFF
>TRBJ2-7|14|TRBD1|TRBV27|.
TGTGCCAGCACATCGACAGGGGCCACTTACGAGCAGTACTTC
CASTSTGATYEQYF
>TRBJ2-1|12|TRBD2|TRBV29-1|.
TGCAGCGCCGGGGGGGGGAATAATGAGCAGTTCTTC
CSAGGGNNEQFF
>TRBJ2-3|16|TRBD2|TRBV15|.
TGTGCCACCAGCAGAGTACTAGCGGGAGTGTCAGATACGCAGTATTTT
CATSRVLAGVSDTQYF
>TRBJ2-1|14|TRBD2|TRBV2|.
TGTGCCAGCAGTGAGGGTAGCGGGGGCAGGGAGCAGTTCTTC
CASSEGSGGREQFF
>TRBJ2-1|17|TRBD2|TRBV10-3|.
TGTGCCATCAGTGAGTCGAGACTAGCGGGGGGGAACAATGAGCAGTTCTTC
CAISESRLAGGNNEQFF
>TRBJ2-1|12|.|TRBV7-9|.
TGTGCCAGCAGCTTAATGGAGCGTGAGCAGTTCTTC
CASSLMEREQFF
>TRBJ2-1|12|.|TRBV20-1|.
TGCAGTGCTAGGGGCAGGGGCGATGAGCAGTTCTTC
CSARGRGDEQFF
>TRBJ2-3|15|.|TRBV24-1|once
TGTGCCACCAGTGATCACAGGGTCAGCACAGATACGCAGTATTTT
CATSDHRVSTDTQYF
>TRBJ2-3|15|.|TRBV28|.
TGTGCCAGCAGTGACTTGGGGGGCCACACAGATACGCAGTATTTT
CASSDLGGHTDTQYF
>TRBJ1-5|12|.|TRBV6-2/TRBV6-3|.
TGTGCCAGCAGTTCAGGGACTCAGCCCCAGCATTTT
CASSSGTQPQHF
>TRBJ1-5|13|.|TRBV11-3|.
TGTGCCAGCAGCTTAGATTTGGGAGGACAGCCGCATTTT
CASSLDLGGQPHF
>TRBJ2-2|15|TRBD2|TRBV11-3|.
TGTGCCAGCAGCCCGATAGCGGGAGACACCGGGGAGCTGTTTTTT
CASSPIAGDTGELFF
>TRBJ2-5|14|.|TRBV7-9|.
TGTGCCAGCAGCTCCCCTACTAGCATCGAGACCCAGTACTTC
CASSSPTSIETQYF
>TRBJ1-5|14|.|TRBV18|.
TGTGCCAGCTCGAGATTATATAGCAATCAGCCCCAGCATTTT
CASSRLYSNQPQHF
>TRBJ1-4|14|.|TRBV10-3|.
TGTGCCATCAGTGACGGTTCAACTAATGAAAAACTGTTTTTT
CAISDGSTNEKLFF
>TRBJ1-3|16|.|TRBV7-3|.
TGTGCCAGCAGCTTAAATGGGGCGTCCTCTGGAAACACCATATATTTT
CASSLNGASSGNTIYF
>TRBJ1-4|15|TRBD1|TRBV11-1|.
TGTGCCAGCAGCTCCACCGGGACAGGGAAGGAAAAACTGTTTTTT
CASSSTGTGKEKLFF
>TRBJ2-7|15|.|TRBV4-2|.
TGTGCCAGCAGCCAAGCGGAGGGAGAAAGCTACGAGCAGTACTTC
CASSQAEGESYEQYF
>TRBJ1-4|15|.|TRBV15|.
TGTGCCACCAGCAGCTCTCTACAGGCTAATGAAAAACTGTTTTTT
CATSSSLQANEKLFF
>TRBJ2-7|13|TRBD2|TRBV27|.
TGTGCCAGCAGTGGGACTAGAAACTACGAGCAGTACTTC
CASSGTRNYEQYF
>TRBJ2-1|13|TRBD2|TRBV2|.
TGTGCCAGCAAAGCGGGAGGGCCCCATGAGCAGTTCTTC
CASKAGGPHEQFF
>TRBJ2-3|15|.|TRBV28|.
TGTGCCAGCAGTTTCGAGGGGAGATACACAGATACGCAGTATTTT
CASSFEGRYTDTQYF
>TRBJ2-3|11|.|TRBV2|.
TGTGCCAGCAGGTCACCAGATACGCAGTATTTT
CASRSPDTQYF
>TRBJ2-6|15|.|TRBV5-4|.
TGTGCCAGCAATTTAGGGGGCTCTGGGGCCAACGTCCTGACTTTC
CASNLGGSGANVLTF
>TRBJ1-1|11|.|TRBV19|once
TGTGCCAGTACTCGACAGGCTGAAGCTTTCTTT
CASTRQAEAFF
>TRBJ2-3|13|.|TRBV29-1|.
TGCAGCGTTGAATCTAGGCTCACAGATACGCAGTATTTT
CSVESRLTDTQYF
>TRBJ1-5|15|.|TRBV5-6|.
TGTGCCAGCAGCTTGGGGTCGGCACGCAATCAGCCCCAGCATTTT
CASSLGSARNQPQHF
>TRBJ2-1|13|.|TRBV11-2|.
TGTGCCAGCAGCTTATCCTCTCTGGATGAGCAGTTCTTC
CASSLSSLDEQFF
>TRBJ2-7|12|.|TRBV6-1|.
TGTGCCAGCAGTCCGACCGCCTACGAGCAGTACTTC
CASSPTAYEQYF
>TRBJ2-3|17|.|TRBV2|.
TGTGCCAGCAGTGAAGCCGGTCTCGGGGGTCCCCCAGATACGCAGTATTTT
CASSEAGLGGPPDTQYF
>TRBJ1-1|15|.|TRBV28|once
TGTGCCAGCAGTTTGGGCGGGGTAATGAACACTGAAGCTTTCTTT
CASSLGGVMNTEAFF
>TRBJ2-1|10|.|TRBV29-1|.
TGCAGCGTTGTCTACACTGAGCAGTTCTTC
CSVVYTEQFF
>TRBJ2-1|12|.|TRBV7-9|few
TGTTCAGGAGGGGCCTCCTACAATGAGCAGTTCTTC
CSGGASYNEQFF
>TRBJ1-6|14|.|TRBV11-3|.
TGTGCCAGCAGTCCCTCCGGGGGACGAACACCCCTCCACTTT
CASSPSGGRTPLHF